These 19 T cell receptor beta chains originate from one sample sequenced in a study of cytomegalovirus exposure and HLA in healthy donors. The method was immunoSEQ multiplex PCR; TCRdb's version includes in-frame clones alone and lacks a portion of them. The data contain fewer than 400,000 clones, nearly 90% of them singletons. The source material was PBMCs. Source of these receptors: a man in his thirties or forties in good health and CMV-seronegative.

V and J are TRBV4-2 and TRBJ1-2; TRBD1 matches at 9 bases. CDR3 length: 17 residues. J gave up 8 bases and V 0 bases, and 13 bases lay outside the gene matches. Per germline, CDR1 LGHNA and CDR2 YNFKEQ. The CDR3, as DNA: TGTGCCAGCAGCCAAGATCTATGGGGACAGGGACAACGAGGCTACACCTTC. This encodes CASSQDLWGQGQRGYTF.

The V gene is TRBV5-1, the J gene TRBJ2-3, with 9 bases lining up with TRBD2. V trimming: 0 bases; J trimming: 2 bases; junction bases outside the gene matches: 7. The CDR3 length is 17 residues. Germline V lookup: CDR1 SGHRS, CDR2 YFSETQ. The CDR3 DNA follows: TGCGCCAGCAGCTTGGACCCGACTAGCGGAGTCACAGATACGCAGTATTTT. This gives the protein CASSLDPTSGVTDTQYF.

The genes are TRBV19 and TRBJ2-5; 9 bases map to TRBD1. Germline-derived CDR1 and CDR2 are LNHDA and SQIVND (reference sequence). CDR3 length: 14 amino acids. V was clipped by 5 bases and J by 5 bases; unmatched bases: 6. CDR3 protein: CASSSRDRVETQYF. DNA for the CDR3: TGTGCCAGTAGTTCCCGGGACAGGGTGGAGACCCAGTACTTC.

This clone was observed a handful of times. The rearrangement uses TRBV7-2 and TRBJ2-3, with D unclear. CDR1 and CDR2 (germline): SGHTA, FQGNSA. This CDR3 is 14 amino acids long. Trimming removed 5 bases at V and 0 bases at J, with 9 bases between. The CDR3 DNA follows: TGTGCCAGCAGCCCCGGGTACAGCACAGATACGCAGTATTTT. Protein product: CASSPGYSTDTQYF. The full variable domain, completed using reference TRBV7-2 and TRBJ2-3, is GAGVSQSPSNKVTEKGKDVELRCDPISGHTALYWYRQSLGQGLEFLIYFQGNSAPDKSGLPSDRFSAERTGGSVSTLTIQRTQQEDSAVYLCASSPGYSTDTQYFGPGTRLTVL.

The chain combines TRBV5-6 with TRBJ1-2; D unclear. Germline CDR1 and CDR2: SGHDT and YYEEEE. V was cut by 2 bases and J by 8 bases, with 13 bases left in between. The CDR3 is 13 residues long. CDR3 sequence (DNA): TGTGCCAGCAGCTTCCTACAGAATCGCGGCTACACCTTC. This encodes CASSFLQNRGYTF.

The chain links TRBV18 to TRBJ2-2; D might be TRBD2 (6 bases). Trimming cost V 0 bases and J 5 bases, with 13 bases left between them. CDR1 is KGHSH and CDR2 is LQKENI in the germline V gene. The CDR3 is made up of 16 amino acids. The CDR3 DNA follows: TGTGCCAGCTCACCACCCTCCGGGACTCAAACCGGGGAGCTGTTTTTT. Its translation: CASSPPSGTQTGELFF.

The chain couples TRBV5-4 to TRBJ1-1; TRBD1 agrees at 7 bases. This CDR3 spans 14 amino acids. Germline values: CDR1 SGHNT, CDR2 YYREEE (reference sequence). With 2 bases clipped from V and 1 base from J, the junction kept 2 bases outside the gene matches. The CDR3 protein is CASSFGTANTEAFF. The DNA of the CDR3 is TGTGCCAGCAGCTTTGGGACAGCGAACACTGAAGCTTTCTTT.

Here the CDR3 reads CASSWTGTDTQYF. Written as DNA, the CDR3 is TGTGCCAGCAGCTGGACAGGGACAGATACGCAGTATTTT. This sequence joins TRBV7-7 and TRBJ2-3, with 8 bases lining up with TRBD1. J gave up 3 bases and V 4 bases, and 0 bases lay outside the gene matches. The germline gives CDR1 SSHAT, CDR2 FNYEAQ (reference sequence). This CDR3 has 13 residues.

This sequence joins TRBV2 and TRBJ1-2; 10 bases match TRBD1. The V and J ends lost 6 bases and 4 bases, in that order; junction bases with no gene match: 8. Germline loops: CDR1 SNHLY, CDR2 FYNNEI. The CDR3 runs 15 residues. This CDR3 reads CASRPGQGYRYGYTF. The CDR3 DNA sequence: TGTGCCAGCAGGCCGGGACAGGGGTATCGCTATGGCTACACCTTC.

The V and J genes are TRBV15 and TRBJ1-2; no firm D call. The V end was cut by 1 base, the J end by 0 bases, with 9 bases between. This CDR3 is built from 15 residues. The V gene's germline CDR1 is LNHNV and CDR2 YYDKDF (reference sequence). CDR3 nucleotide sequence: TGTGCCACCAGCAGAGGAGGGTCTTCTAACTATGGCTACACCTTC. This encodes CATSRGGSSNYGYTF.

This clone was counted a few times. The chain joins TRBV7-2 to TRBJ2-5, with D possibly being TRBD2 (6 bases). Deletions cut 8 bases from V and 5 bases from J, with 12 bases between. CDR3 length equals 12 residues. Germline V gives CDR1 SGHTA, CDR2 FQGNSA. The CDR3 reads CASRDFLETQYF. The CDR3 nucleotides read TGTGCCAGCCGGGACTTTTTGGAGACCCAGTACTTC.

V usage is TRBV30 and J usage is TRBJ2-7; D might be TRBD1 (5 bases). This CDR3 contains 14 residues. V gave up 0 bases and J gave up 0 bases, with 9 bases separating them. The V gene's germline CDR1 is GTSNPN and CDR2 SVGIG (reference sequence). In DNA form, the CDR3 reads TGTGCCTGGAGTGTAGGTAGGGGCTCCTACGAGCAGTACTTC. Protein: CAWSVGRGSYEQYF.

The rearrangement uses TRBV30 and TRBJ1-3; a possible D gene is TRBD1 (6 bases). Germline loops: CDR1 GTSNPN, CDR2 SVGIG (reference sequence). This CDR3 is 17 amino acids long. Trimming left V 0 bases short and J 0 bases short, with 15 bases between. In nucleotides, the CDR3 is TGTGCCTGGAGTGTGGGAAGAAGGGGGAGCTCTGGAAACACCATATATTTT. Its protein is CAWSVGRRGSSGNTIYF.

J is TRBJ2-5 and V is TRBV4-3; 7 bases fit TRBD2. The junction had 9 bases not matched to a gene; V was cut back by 0 bases and J by 5 bases. CDR1 LGHNA and CDR2 YSLEER come from the germline V gene. The CDR3 runs to 16 residues. Written as DNA, the CDR3 is TGCGCCAGCAGCCAAGATCATCGGGGGGTTGACGAGACCCAGTACTTC. Translation gives CASSQDHRGVDETQYF.

J is TRBJ1-5 and V is TRBV27; 8 bases map to TRBD1. Germline CDR1 is MNHEY and CDR2 is SMNVEV (reference sequence). V lost 4 bases, J lost 7 bases, and 12 bases stayed unmatched. The CDR3 covers 16 residues. The CDR3 protein is CASSSWTGLTKQPQHF. The CDR3 DNA reads as TGTGCCAGCAGTTCCTGGACAGGGCTCACCAAACAGCCCCAGCATTTT.

DNA for the CDR3: TGTGCCAGCAGTTACGCGTCCCAGGGGACCTACGAGCAGTACTTC. Translating it yields CASSYASQGTYEQYF. The chain carries TRBV6-6 and TRBJ2-7, with D maybe TRBD1 (6 bases). V was trimmed by 2 bases and J by 2 bases, leaving 13 bases between them. Germline V lookup: CDR1 MNHNY, CDR2 SVGAGI (reference sequence). The CDR3 is 15 residues long.

This clone has just one count. V and J are TRBV9 and TRBJ1-1; D ambiguous. This CDR3 has 14 residues. Deletions cut 2 bases from V and 7 bases from J, with 15 bases between. CDR1 and CDR2 from the germline V gene are SGDLS and YYNGEE. The CDR3: CASSVGSRGGEAFF. As DNA, the CDR3 is TGTGCCAGCAGCGTCGGTAGCCGAGGCGGTGAAGCTTTCTTT.

V gene TRBV5-1 combines with J gene TRBJ1-1; 10 bases agree with TRBD1. CDR3 length equals 18 residues. Trimming at V came to 3 bases and at J to 1 base, leaving 12 bases not matched to a gene. Germline-derived CDR1 and CDR2 are SGHRS and YFSETQ. CDR3 nucleotide sequence: TGCGCCAGCAGCTATCATGGCCGGGACAGGGGACGGAACACTGAAGCTTTCTTT. Its protein product is CASSYHGRDRGRNTEAFF.

The chain has TRBV6-1 and TRBJ2-1; maybe TRBD2 (7 bases). Per the germline V gene, CDR1 is MNHNS and CDR2 is SASEGT. This CDR3 has 14 amino acids. V shed 4 bases and J shed 10 bases, with 17 bases lying between them. In nucleotides, the CDR3 is TGTGCCAGCAGTGTTGTCGGGGGGCCCCGGGAGCAGTTCTTC. It is translated as CASSVVGGPREQFF.